A selection of T cell receptor beta chains follows, all from one sample in a study of blood T cells in healthy people across ages. TCRdb reprocessed the 5' RACE reads via MiXCR and lists one record per CDR3 protein. The top ten hold over 10% of the sample, which has under 1,000,000 distinct CDR3 sequences, roughly 40% seen once. Sequenced sample: blood. The receptors were gathered from a man between 18 and 35 years old in good health. Both conserved end residues are part of each CDR3. Clone size is stated in some rows and not others, as once, few, many or a class when expanded.

clone_size: few; v_call: TRBV29-1; j_call: TRBJ1-2; cdr3_aa: CSAVQSYGYTF
clone_size: few; v_call: TRBV5-1; j_call: TRBJ2-3; cdr3_aa: CATETGQTGDTQYF
clone_size: -; v_call: TRBV20-1; j_call: TRBJ1-4; cdr3_aa: CSAPRQGVEEKLFF
clone_size: -; v_call: TRBV10-3; j_call: TRBJ1-4; cdr3_aa: CAISGTQQGTEKLFF
clone_size: -; v_call: TRBV12-3/TRBV12-4; j_call: TRBJ1-1; cdr3_aa: CASMDTGGMNTEAFF
clone_size: -; v_call: TRBV20-1; j_call: TRBJ2-5; cdr3_aa: CSAPEWGGYQETQYF
clone_size: -; v_call: TRBV10-3; j_call: TRBJ1-3; cdr3_aa: CAIQGTSGNTIYF
clone_size: -; v_call: TRBV20-1; j_call: TRBJ2-5; cdr3_aa: CSARDLAGAQETQYF
clone_size: few; v_call: TRBV2; j_call: TRBJ1-6; cdr3_aa: CASRPHDRLGNSPLHF
clone_size: many; v_call: TRBV5-1; j_call: TRBJ2-1; cdr3_aa: CASSPRTSGGNEQFF
clone_size: few; v_call: TRBV7-2; j_call: TRBJ2-7; cdr3_aa: CASSLAAPRAGPYEQYF
clone_size: few; v_call: TRBV4-1; j_call: TRBJ2-7; cdr3_aa: CASSQGIAYSYEQYF
clone_size: -; v_call: TRBV4-3; j_call: TRBJ2-5; cdr3_aa: CASSHPDRDNEQYF
clone_size: -; v_call: TRBV14; j_call: TRBJ1-1; cdr3_aa: CASSLWTGRLNTEAFF
clone_size: -; v_call: TRBV19; j_call: TRBJ2-5; cdr3_aa: CASSTIDRGIQETQYF
clone_size: once; v_call: TRBV5-5; j_call: TRBJ2-5; cdr3_aa: CASSSGQVQGTQYF
clone_size: few; v_call: TRBV5-1; j_call: TRBJ1-2; cdr3_aa: CASSPIPQEGEHGYTF
clone_size: -; v_call: TRBV5-1; j_call: TRBJ1-2; cdr3_aa: CASSAIQGLVEGYTF
clone_size: few; v_call: TRBV7-3; j_call: TRBJ1-2; cdr3_aa: CASSRGGGERLGYTF
clone_size: -; v_call: TRBV6-4; j_call: TRBJ1-6; cdr3_aa: CASSAGTGDTHSPLHF
clone_size: -; v_call: TRBV12-3/TRBV12-4; j_call: TRBJ2-3; cdr3_aa: CASSPWTNTDTQYF
clone_size: once; v_call: TRBV4-3; j_call: TRBJ1-5; cdr3_aa: CASSQGTDYQPQHF
clone_size: many; v_call: TRBV6-1; j_call: TRBJ1-1; cdr3_aa: CASSVVTEAFF
clone_size: -; v_call: TRBV9; j_call: TRBJ2-1; cdr3_aa: CASSPLDSYNEQFF
clone_size: -; v_call: TRBV7-9; j_call: TRBJ2-5; cdr3_aa: CASSLGEKVFQETQYF
clone_size: few; v_call: TRBV3-1; j_call: TRBJ1-1; cdr3_aa: CASSQEAQDTEAFF
clone_size: -; v_call: TRBV15; j_call: TRBJ2-1; cdr3_aa: CATSRGGATYNEQFF
clone_size: few; v_call: TRBV6-1; j_call: TRBJ1-1; cdr3_aa: CASRDQQGGAEAFF
clone_size: once; v_call: TRBV5-1; j_call: TRBJ2-4; cdr3_aa: CASSQDPGGGEAKNIQYF
clone_size: -; v_call: TRBV6-1; j_call: -; cdr3_aa: CASSEGVDLETQYF
clone_size: few; v_call: TRBV6-5; j_call: TRBJ1-2; cdr3_aa: CASSPNDRGLVGYTF
clone_size: few; v_call: TRBV20-1; j_call: TRBJ1-1; cdr3_aa: CSVPRGNTEAFF
clone_size: -; v_call: TRBV6-5; j_call: TRBJ1-4; cdr3_aa: CASSYSIRARSEKLFF
clone_size: few; v_call: TRBV6-1; j_call: TRBJ1-1; cdr3_aa: CASSDWRRNTEAFF
clone_size: -; v_call: TRBV27; j_call: TRBJ2-7; cdr3_aa: CASSPEGATRTPYEQYF
clone_size: -; v_call: TRBV12-3/TRBV12-4; j_call: TRBJ1-1; cdr3_aa: CASSVVSEGMAFF
clone_size: few; v_call: TRBV2; j_call: TRBJ1-1; cdr3_aa: CASSETRLNTEAFF
clone_size: -; v_call: TRBV12-3/TRBV12-4; j_call: TRBJ1-5; cdr3_aa: CASSSRVALPQHF
clone_size: -; v_call: TRBV5-1; j_call: TRBJ2-5; cdr3_aa: CASSRGLAVEQYF
clone_size: -; v_call: TRBV27; j_call: TRBJ1-5; cdr3_aa: CASSRSLVNSNQPQHF
clone_size: few; v_call: TRBV12-3/TRBV12-4; j_call: -; cdr3_aa: CASRKGLPSSYNEQYF
clone_size: -; v_call: TRBV15; j_call: TRBJ1-1; cdr3_aa: CATSGKLNTEAFF
clone_size: -; v_call: TRBV4-3; j_call: TRBJ1-6; cdr3_aa: CASSQALMDSPLHF
clone_size: few; v_call: TRBV7-3; j_call: TRBJ2-7; cdr3_aa: CASSLKGRRVESEQYF
clone_size: -; v_call: TRBV4-1; j_call: TRBJ2-5; cdr3_aa: CASSQWGTQYF
clone_size: few; v_call: TRBV6-2/TRBV6-3; j_call: -; cdr3_aa: CASSYRAHSYNEQYF
clone_size: once; v_call: TRBV7-9; j_call: TRBJ2-3; cdr3_aa: CASSFSESQYF
clone_size: -; v_call: TRBV2; j_call: TRBJ1-2; cdr3_aa: CASSERLRESLYGYTF
clone_size: few; v_call: TRBV6-6; j_call: TRBJ1-2; cdr3_aa: CASATGGHRGGYTF
clone_size: -; v_call: TRBV10-3; j_call: TRBJ2-2; cdr3_aa: CAISELGQYDTGELFF
clone_size: -; v_call: TRBV7-9; j_call: TRBJ2-3; cdr3_aa: CASSPHGRMGTDTQYF
clone_size: -; v_call: TRBV20-1; j_call: TRBJ2-1; cdr3_aa: CSARSGQGGSEQFF
clone_size: -; v_call: TRBV7-3; j_call: TRBJ1-6; cdr3_aa: CASSSAGTGVNSPLHF